Listed here are 9 T cell receptor beta chains from one sample, sequenced in a study of CD8+ T cells in alopecia areata. cDNA prepared by RNA extraction and subsequent reverse transcription served as the template for sequencing. Sequencing was performed with immunoSEQ multiplex PCR; in TCRdb, only in-frame clones are kept and a portion is missing. The table includes 10,000 to 15,000 clones, roughly two thirds detected once. Stated treatment: oral pan-JAK inhibitor, 5-10 mg twice daily. Lesional scalp tissue (obtained by punch biopsy) and peripheral blood were collected from alopecia areata patients. The input for sequencing was skin, taken at week 4, from a patient treated with tofacitinib. These receptors were taken from a human donor with alopecia areata.

The gene calls are TRBV11-1 and TRBJ1-3; the D gene is possibly TRBD1 (5 bases). From germline, CDR1 is SGHAT and CDR2 FQDESV (reference sequence). The CDR3 has 16 residues. Trimming took 5 bases from V and 2 from J, leaving 16 bases between them. CDR3: CASSPRADSPGNTIYF. In nucleotides, the CDR3 is TGTGCCAGCAGCCCCAGGGCCGACTCTCCTGGAAACACCATATATTTT.

The rearrangement uses TRBV5-1 and TRBJ2-7, with D uncertain. There are 14 residues in the CDR3. The V gene's germline CDR1 is SGHRS and CDR2 YFSETQ. Trimming shortened V by 0 bases and J by 3 bases, and 10 bases separated the two germline ends. The DNA for the CDR3 is TGCGCCAGCAGCTTGGGGGTCCTCAACTACGAGCAGTACTTC. Its protein product is CASSLGVLNYEQYF.

The genes are TRBV7-9 and TRBJ2-5, with TRBD1 as a possible D gene (5 bases). This CDR3 has 15 amino acids. Looked up from germline, CDR1 is SEHNR and CDR2 is FQNEAQ (reference sequence). Trimming left V 5 bases short and J 2 bases short, with 15 bases between. Here the CDR3 reads CASSRGGAEQETQYF. Here the CDR3 DNA reads TGTGCCAGCAGCCGAGGTGGGGCGGAGCAAGAGACCCAGTACTTC.

The chain joins TRBV7-2 to TRBJ2-1; D unresolved. Germline V CDR1 and CDR2: SGHTA, FQGNSA. Trimming took 3 bases from V and 10 from J, leaving 16 bases between them. This CDR3 spans 14 amino acids. The CDR3 reads CASSFHLTATEQFF. The DNA of the CDR3 is TGTGCCAGCAGCTTCCACCTCACGGCGACGGAGCAGTTCTTC. The full variable domain, rest sourced from reference TRBV7-2 and TRBJ2-1, is GAGVSQSPSNKVTEKGKDVELRCDPISGHTALYWYRQSLGQGLEFLIYFQGNSAPDKSGLPSDRFSAERTGGSVSTLTIQRTQQEDSAVYLCASSFHLTATEQFFGPGTRLTVL.

The chain joins TRBV23-1 to TRBJ1-6; 7 bases match TRBD1. TRBV23-1 is recorded as an ORF, its role being uncertain. CDR3 length equals 15 residues. V trimming: 8 bases; J trimming: 8 bases; junction bases outside the gene matches: 12. The CDR3 nucleotides read TGCGCCAGCGGACTGGACAGGCGACGGCATTCACCCCTCCACTTT. Its translation: CASGLDRRRHSPLHF.

V usage is TRBV9 and J usage is TRBJ2-5, with TRBD2 matching over 9 bases. The CDR3 totals 16 residues. V was pared by 4 bases and J by 2 bases, with 9 bases of the junction left unmatched. CDR1 SGDLS and CDR2 YYNGEE come from the germline V gene. CDR3 region: CASSPGRGGIQETQYF. The CDR3 coding sequence is TGTGCCAGCAGCCCCGGGCGGGGGGGAATACAAGAGACCCAGTACTTC.

Concerning this clone: At one boundary the junction diverges from the germline segment, which might be a read error. CDR3 bases: TGTGCCAGCAGCTACATGCCCGGGACACCTCACTTC. It is translated as CASSYMPGTPHF. The J gene is TRBJ2-5, the V gene TRBV7-9, with D possibly being TRBD1 (6 bases). CDR1 SEHNR and CDR2 FQNEAQ come from the germline V gene (reference sequence). CDR3 length: 12 amino acids.

The rearrangement joins TRBV4-3 to TRBJ1-1; D might be TRBD1 (5 bases). Germline CDR1 and CDR2: LGHNA and YSLEER. This CDR3 has 13 residues. Trimming left V 1 base short and J 5 bases short, with 8 bases between. In nucleotides, the CDR3 is TGCGCCAGCAGCCAAGGGGGGTGGACTGAAGCTTTCTTT. Its protein product is CASSQGGWTEAFF.

The chain couples TRBV27 to TRBJ1-1; 8 nucleotides line up with TRBD1. The V and J ends lost 5 bases and 1 base, in that order; junction bases with no gene match: 6. The germline gives CDR1 MNHEY, CDR2 SMNVEV (reference sequence). This CDR3 is 15 amino acids long. The CDR3: CASSLMGTGNTEAFF. The CDR3 region has the DNA TGTGCCAGCAGTCTTATGGGGACAGGGAACACTGAAGCTTTCTTT.